The rows below give T cell receptor beta chains drawn from one sample of a study of siplizumab effects on memory and regulatory T cells. Profiling relied on immunoSEQ multiplex PCR, and the TCRdb table lists in-frame clones only, not all of them. The table has some 62,000 clones, approximately 79% seen once. The sample was memory CD4+ T cells sorted from blood. All receptors derive from a human donor in good health. The CDR3 runs from the conserved cysteine through the conserved F or W. D genes are given only for firm matches. The size field is filled for only some rows; it gives once, few, many or a size class.

>NA|TRBV6-5|TRBJ1-2|NA
TGTGCCAGCAGTTACGAATCCTATGGCTACACCTTC
CASSYESYGYTF
>TRBD1|TRBV18|TRBJ1-1|few
TGTGCCAGCTCACGCTCCGGGACAGGGGACACTGAAGCTTTCTTT
CASSRSGTGDTEAFF
>NA|TRBV7-3|TRBJ2-1|NA
TGTGCCAGCAGCATCGACAGCTCGGGCTACAATGAGCAGTTCTTC
CASSIDSSGYNEQFF
>NA|TRBV21-1|TRBJ2-5|NA
TGTGCCAGCAGCAATTCCCCCAGCGGGGCGGAGACCCAGTACTTC
CASSNSPSGAETQYF
>TRBD1|TRBV7-2|TRBJ1-1|few
TGTGCCAGCAGCACCCAGAGGACAGGGCCGACTGAAGCTTTCTTT
CASSTQRTGPTEAFF
>NA|TRBV7-9|TRBJ2-7|NA
TGTGCCAGCAGCTTAAACTCCTACGAGCAGTACTTC
CASSLNSYEQYF
>NA|TRBV28|TRBJ1-2|NA
TGTGCCAGCAGTTTACCCCAGGTAACGGCTGGCTACACCTTC
CASSLPQVTAGYTF
>TRBD2|TRBV7-2|TRBJ2-1|NA
TGTGCCAGCAGCTTCCCTAGCGGCCCCAATGAGCAGTTCTTC
CASSFPSGPNEQFF
>TRBD1|TRBV11-2|TRBJ1-5|once
TGTGCCAGCAGCTGGGACAGGGGTAATCAGCCCCAGCATTTT
CASSWDRGNQPQHF
>NA|TRBV5-4|TRBJ2-5|NA
TGTGCCAGCAGCCGACCCCGGGGGACCGGGGAGACCCAGTACTTC
CASSRPRGTGETQYF
>NA|TRBV28|TRBJ2-3|NA
TGTGCCAGCACGGGGGGCACAGATACGCAGTATTTT
CASTGGTDTQYF
>NA|TRBV6-1|TRBJ2-3|NA
TGTGCCAGCAGTGATGGAAGCACAGATACGCAGTATTTT
CASSDGSTDTQYF
>NA|TRBV5-4|TRBJ2-2|NA
TGTGCCAGCAGCCCACAACAGGGCGACCCCGGGGAGCTGTTTTTT
CASSPQQGDPGELFF
>TRBD2|TRBV4-1|TRBJ2-1|NA
TGCGCCAGCAGCCAAGTTTCTAGCGGGGGGGCCGTAGTAGTCAATGAGCAGTTCTTC
CASSQVSSGGAVVVNEQFF